Listed below are T cell receptor beta chains from one sample, sequenced in a study of cytomegalovirus exposure and HLA in healthy donors. Generated by immunoSEQ multiplex PCR, the TCRdb table keeps only in-frame clones and is missing some. The sample has about 88,000 clones. Input material: PBMCs. The receptors come from a girl aged 10 to 17 in good health and CMV-seropositive. The CDR3 runs from the conserved cysteine through the conserved F or W. A D gene is named only where the DNA matches it firmly.

v_call	d_call	j_call	cdr3_aa	cdr3_nt
TRBV30	TRBD2	TRBJ2-1	CAGQRGSNEQFF	TGTGCTGGGCAGCGGGGGAGCAATGAGCAGTTCTTC
TRBV5-6	TRBD1	TRBJ1-1	CASSMTGAATEAFF	TGTGCCAGCAGCATGACAGGGGCGGCCACTGAAGCTTTCTTT
TRBV7-2	TRBD1	TRBJ2-3	CASSLGQGLTDTQYF	TGTGCCAGCAGCTTGGGACAGGGGTTAACAGATACGCAGTATTTT
TRBV2	NA	TRBJ2-2	CASRPSGHLNTGELFF	TGTGCCAGCAGGCCCTCAGGGCATCTTAACACCGGGGAGCTGTTTTTT
TRBV19	TRBD1	TRBJ1-1	CASRTGGTEAFF	TGTGCCAGCAGGACAGGGGGCACTGAAGCTTTCTTT
TRBV30	NA	TRBJ1-1	CAWDATGGENTEAFF	TGTGCCTGGGACGCGACGGGGGGGGAGAACACTGAAGCTTTCTTT
TRBV6-6	NA	TRBJ1-6	CASSRSDSPLHF	TGTGCCAGCAGTCGTTCCGATTCACCCCTCCACTTT
TRBV15	NA	TRBJ2-5	CATSTLGGERETQYF	TGTGCCACCAGCACTCTAGGGGGGGAGAGGGAGACCCAGTACTTC
TRBV6-1	NA	TRBJ2-5	CASSNGSPGETQYF	TGTGCCAGCAGTAACGGGTCCCCTGGGGAGACCCAGTACTTC
TRBV2	TRBD1	TRBJ1-2	CASMFRETRSGQGLYGYTF	TGTGCCAGCATGTTCCGAGAAACTCGCTCTGGACAGGGGCTGTATGGCTACACCTTC
TRBV5-6	NA	TRBJ1-2	CASLSFSRGGYTF	TGTGCCAGCTTAAGTTTTTCGCGGGGAGGCTACACCTTC
TRBV2	TRBD1	TRBJ1-6	CASSGDSGSYISPLHF	TGTGCCAGCAGTGGGGACAGTGGATCATATATCTCACCCCTCCACTTT
TRBV11-2	NA	TRBJ2-7	CASSLRNPRDNYEQYF	TGTGCCAGCAGCCTCCGTAATCCGAGGGACAACTACGAGCAGTACTTC
TRBV30	NA	TRBJ2-3	CAWSTDTRRDTQYF	TGTGCCTGGAGTACGGACACCCGACGGGATACGCAGTATTTT
TRBV6-5	TRBD1	TRBJ1-6	CASSRQGPSPLHF	TGTGCCAGCAGTAGACAGGGGCCTTCACCCCTCCACTTT
TRBV5-4	TRBD2	TRBJ2-5	CASSLVLAGGRGETQYF	TGTGCCAGCAGCTTGGTACTAGCGGGGGGGAGGGGAGAGACCCAGTACTTC
TRBV29-1	TRBD1	TRBJ1-1	CSAKRTGGTEAFF	TGCAGCGCCAAGAGGACAGGGGGCACTGAAGCTTTCTTT
TRBV30	TRBD2	TRBJ2-1	CAWGRLAGNNEQFF	TGTGCCTGGGGGCGGCTAGCGGGAAACAATGAGCAGTTCTTC
TRBV5-1	TRBD1	TRBJ1-6	CASSWDRLNSPLHF	TGCGCCAGCAGTTGGGACAGGCTGAATTCACCCCTCCACTTT
TRBV4-3	TRBD2	TRBJ2-3	CASSQDPASGGTDTQYF	TGCGCCAGCAGCCAAGATCCCGCTAGCGGTGGCACAGATACGCAGTATTTT
TRBV19	TRBD1	TRBJ2-7	CASSIALPGQGHYEQYF	TGTGCCAGTAGTATAGCTCTCCCGGGACAGGGGCACTACGAGCAGTACTTC
TRBV4-3	NA	TRBJ1-5	CASSPDRGLQPQHF	TGCGCCAGCAGCCCGGATCGGGGTTTGCAGCCCCAGCATTTT
TRBV11-3	NA	TRBJ1-1	CASSLGERTAGFF	TGTGCCAGCAGCTTAGGTGAGCGGACCGCCGGGTTCTTT
TRBV29-1	TRBD1	TRBJ1-2	CSVGTGMDTNYGYTF	TGCAGCGTCGGGACAGGGATGGATACTAACTATGGCTACACCTTC
TRBV7-3	TRBD1	TRBJ2-3	CASSLFVRQGADTQYF	TGTGCCAGCAGCTTATTTGTCCGACAGGGGGCAGATACGCAGTATTTT
TRBV9	TRBD2	TRBJ2-5	CASSAGGGGKETQYF	TGTGCCAGCAGCGCAGGCGGCGGGGGAAAGGAGACCCAGTACTTC
TRBV11-3	NA	TRBJ2-2	CASRGGPNSNTGELFF	TGTGCCAGCAGAGGAGGGCCCAACTCGAACACCGGGGAGCTGTTTTTT
TRBV9	NA	TRBJ1-4	CASSVGGADEKLFF	TGTGCCAGCAGCGTAGGGGGCGCGGATGAAAAACTGTTTTTT
TRBV2	TRBD1	TRBJ2-7	CASSSQGTSYEQYF	TGTGCCAGCAGTTCACAGGGGACCTCCTACGAGCAGTACTTC
TRBV9	NA	TRBJ1-6	CASSTGDNSHLHF	TGTGCCAGCAGCACCGGGGACAATTCACACCTCCACTTT
TRBV7-6	NA	TRBJ1-1	CASSTDRGEAFF	TGTGCCAGCAGCACAGATCGGGGGGAGGCTTTCTTT
TRBV6-1	TRBD2	TRBJ2-1	CALHGGGFYNEQFF	TGTGCCCTTCACGGGGGGGGATTTTACAATGAGCAGTTCTTC
TRBV15	TRBD1	TRBJ2-5	CATSREDRGEENQYF	TGTGCCACCAGCAGAGAGGACAGGGGAGAAGAGAACCAGTACTTC
TRBV5-5	NA	TRBJ1-5	CASSLGGRNQPQHF	TGTGCCAGCAGCTTGGGGGGGAGGAATCAGCCCCAGCATTTT
TRBV4-2	NA	TRBJ1-1	CASSQATEAGEAFF	TGTGCCAGCAGCCAGGCCACGGAGGCGGGTGAAGCTTTCTTT
TRBV28	TRBD1	TRBJ2-2	CASNPVQGAGTGELFF	TGTGCCAGCAACCCCGTACAGGGGGCCGGCACCGGGGAGCTGTTTTTT
TRBV4-2	NA	TRBJ2-7	CASSQDAGQGNEQYF	TGTGCCAGCAGCCAAGATGCAGGGCAGGGTAACGAGCAGTACTTC
TRBV29-1	NA	TRBJ2-1	CSVDSLRSYNEQFF	TGCAGCGTTGACTCACTCCGCTCCTACAATGAGCAGTTCTTC
TRBV7-3	TRBD2	TRBJ2-5	CASSLLAGSIETQYF	TGTGCCAGCAGCTTACTAGCGGGGTCGATAGAGACCCAGTACTTC
TRBV19	TRBD1	TRBJ2-3	CASKRTGYTDTQYF	TGTGCCAGCAAACGGACAGGGTACACAGATACGCAGTATTTT
TRBV2	NA	TRBJ2-3	CASKRQSTDTQYF	TGTGCCAGCAAGAGACAGAGCACAGATACGCAGTATTTT
TRBV9	NA	TRBJ1-2	CASGDYGYTF	TGTGCCAGCGGAGACTATGGCTACACCTTC